The next 24 T cell receptor beta chains were all read from a single sample in a study of blood T cell repertoires in COVID-19. Data came from immunoSEQ multiplex PCR; TCRdb stores just in-frame clones and leaves some out. This sample yields 72,000 or so clones, of which 75% to 90% are seen a single time; roughly 5.9% belongs to the top ten. The sample was peripheral blood. Receptor source: a man aged 45-65 years with active COVID-19.

This chain uses TRBV4-1 with TRBJ1-2; tentative D call: TRBD1 (6 bases). Trimming removed 1 base from V and 4 bases from J, with 16 bases in between. Per the germline V gene, CDR1 is MGHRA and CDR2 is YSYEKL. This CDR3 comprises 16 residues. CDR3 DNA: TGCGCCAGCAGCCAAGGGGGTGGGGGCTGGGGCTATGGCTACACCTTC. This sequence encodes CASSQGGGGWGYGYTF.

The chain has TRBV7-2 and TRBJ1-5, with 8 bases aligning to TRBD1. The CDR3 totals 15 residues. The trim removed 2 bases at V and 7 bases at J, leaving 7 bases unmatched. Looked up from germline, CDR1 is SGHTA and CDR2 is FQGNSA. CDR3 protein: CASSLTRQGSQPQHF. The CDR3 DNA is TGTGCCAGCAGCTTAACAAGACAGGGGAGCCAGCCCCAGCATTTT.

The rearrangement uses TRBV11-2 and TRBJ2-4, with D perhaps matching TRBD1 (6 bases). Germline values: CDR1 SGHAT, CDR2 FQNNGV. The CDR3 spans 18 residues. The V end was cut by 4 bases, the J end by 6 bases, with 25 bases between. The CDR3: CASSSTVFVGKGGNIQYF. The CDR3 DNA reads TGTGCCAGCAGCTCTACCGTGTTCGTAGGGAAAGGGGGAAACATTCAGTACTTC.

The gene calls are TRBV27 and TRBJ1-6; unclear D gene. Trimming took 2 bases from V and 4 from J, leaving 9 bases between them. In germline, CDR1 is MNHEY, CDR2 SMNVEV (reference sequence). CDR3 length equals 15 residues. CDR3 DNA sequence: TGTGCCAGCAGTTTAATGGGCCCGTATAATTCACCCCTCCACTTT. Amino acid sequence: CASSLMGPYNSPLHF.

The chain is built from TRBV7-9 and TRBJ2-2, with TRBD2 identical over 8 bases. This CDR3 has 15 residues. V gave up 5 bases and J gave up 4 bases; unmatched junction bases: 6. The germline CDR1 and CDR2 sequences are SEHNR and FQNEAQ (reference sequence). The CDR3 protein is CASSHEAGGTGELFF. The CDR3 DNA reads TGTGCCAGCAGCCATGAGGCGGGAGGCACCGGGGAGCTGTTTTTT.

The sample holds a few counts of this clone. V usage is TRBV7-6 and J usage is TRBJ1-1; 8 bases match TRBD1. The germline CDR1 and CDR2 sequences are SGHVS and FNYEAQ. V trimming: 5 bases; J trimming: 1 base; junction bases outside the gene matches: 12. This CDR3 has 17 amino acids. CDR3 sequence: CASSPAVLGTGNTEAFF. As DNA, the CDR3 is TGTGCCAGCAGCCCAGCAGTCCTCGGGACAGGGAACACTGAAGCTTTCTTT.

V and J are TRBV10-3 and TRBJ2-3; 7 nucleotides align to TRBD1. Germline V CDR1 and CDR2: ENHRY, SYGVKD. V was pared by 4 bases and J by 6 bases, with 4 bases of the junction left unmatched. The CDR3 loop spans 13 amino acids. The CDR3 here is CAISATGKDTQYF. The CDR3 DNA reads as TGTGCCATCAGTGCGACAGGGAAGGATACGCAGTATTTT.

V gene TRBV30 combines with J gene TRBJ2-2, with a tentative D call TRBD1 (6 bases). The CDR3 is 16 residues long. In germline, CDR1 is GTSNPN, CDR2 SVGIG (reference sequence). V was clipped by 5 bases and J by 0 bases, with 16 bases between them. The CDR3 here is CAWVPGQTTNTGELFF. CDR3 bases: TGTGCCTGGGTCCCGGGACAAACAACGAACACCGGGGAGCTGTTTTTT.

The V gene is TRBV7-3, the J gene TRBJ2-3; D gene uncertain. V lost 2 bases, J lost 4 bases, and 10 bases lay in between. This CDR3 has 14 amino acids. Germline V gene data show CDR1 as SGHTA and CDR2 as FQGTGA. CDR3 DNA: TGTGCCAGCAGCTTATCCCCTAGGTCAGATACGCAGTATTTT. This translates into CASSLSPRSDTQYF.

This chain's CDR3 is CASSWTGGGYTF. CDR3 DNA: TGTGCCAGCAGCTGGACAGGTGGGGGCTACACCTTC. This chain uses TRBV5-6 with TRBJ1-2; 7 positions agree with TRBD1. The CDR3 spans 12 residues. The germline V gene encodes CDR1 SGHDT and CDR2 YYEEEE. J gave up 8 bases and V 3 bases, and 4 bases lay outside the gene matches.

The rearrangement uses TRBV5-5 and TRBJ2-5; 10 bases agree with TRBD1. From germline, CDR1 is SGHKS and CDR2 YYEKEE (reference sequence). CDR3 length: 15 residues. Trimming at V came to 4 bases and at J to 5 bases, leaving 8 bases not matched to a gene. Here the CDR3 DNA reads TGTGCCAGCAGCCCGCGACAGGGGGCAGGGGAGACCCAGTACTTC. Translation gives CASSPRQGAGETQYF.

The V and J genes are TRBV5-1 and TRBJ2-4; 7 nucleotides agree with TRBD1. With V trimmed by 4 bases and J by 8 bases, 6 bases remained unmatched. The V gene's germline CDR1 is SGHRS and CDR2 YFSETQ. The CDR3 is made up of 13 amino acids. The CDR3 DNA sequence: TGCGCCAGCAGCCTGGACACAGGGGACATTCAGTACTTC. Translation: CASSLDTGDIQYF.

The chain uses TRBV4-1 and TRBJ2-3, with a possible D match to TRBD1 (6 bases). Trimming took off 1 base at V and 8 bases at J, with 22 bases between the two ends. The CDR3 extends over 17 amino acids. Germline-derived CDR1 and CDR2 are MGHRA and YSYEKL. The CDR3 nucleotides are TGCGCCAGCAGCCAAGCCACTAATGGGGGCCCACAGGGTACGCAGTATTTT. It codes for CASSQATNGGPQGTQYF.

V gene TRBV7-8 combines with J gene TRBJ2-5; weak D call: TRBD1 (5 bases). This CDR3 has 14 amino acids. The germline gives CDR1 SGHVS, CDR2 FQNEAQ. The V end lost 3 bases, the J end lost 5 bases, and 13 bases lay between the germline ends. CDR3 in DNA: TGTGCCAGCAGCTTTCCAGGGTCCAGGGAGACCCAGTACTTC. Residues: CASSFPGSRETQYF.

This clone has just a few counts. The rearrangement links TRBV7-2 to TRBJ2-7; TRBD1 agrees at 7 bases. The V gene end was trimmed by 5 bases and the J gene end by 3 bases; junction bases not matched to a gene: 10. Germline assignment: CDR1 SGHTA and CDR2 FQGNSA. CDR3 length: 15 amino acids. The CDR3 is CASSIWPGQLYEQYF. The CDR3 nucleotides read TGTGCCAGCAGCATATGGCCGGGACAGCTCTACGAGCAGTACTTC.

The chain joins TRBV4-3 to TRBJ1-2; a weak D match, TRBD1 (5 bases). V was clipped by 3 bases and J by 8 bases, with 19 bases between them. Germline CDR1 LGHNA, CDR2 YSLEER. This CDR3 spans 15 amino acids. The CDR3: CASSQGLDTSKGYTF. Written as DNA, the CDR3 is TGCGCCAGCAGCCAGGGACTCGACACCTCAAAGGGCTACACCTTC.

V gene TRBV24-1 combines with J gene TRBJ2-7, with TRBD1 matching over 7 bases. CDR3 length: 16 amino acids. Germline V gene data show CDR1 as KGHDR and CDR2 as SFDVKD. The trim removed 5 bases at V and 2 bases at J, leaving 11 bases unmatched. The CDR3 DNA reads TGTGCCACCAGTGGGACAGGCAACCCTTCAACCTACGAGCAGTACTTC. This encodes CATSGTGNPSTYEQYF.

The CDR3 sequence: CASSPISGGQMNTEAFF. The CDR3 region has the DNA TGCGCCAGCAGCCCCATAAGCGGGGGGCAGATGAACACTGAAGCTTTCTTT. The rearrangement joins TRBV5-1 to TRBJ1-1, with TRBD1 as a possible D gene (6 bases). The CDR3 runs 17 residues. V shed 4 bases and J shed 0 bases, with 19 bases lying between them. Germline V gene sequence: CDR1 SGHRS, CDR2 YFSETQ.

This clone was counted a single time. This chain joins TRBV27 and TRBJ2-7; TRBD1 matches 8 bases. After removal of 5 bases from V and 0 bases from J, the junction contained 6 bases not matched to a gene. This CDR3 is built from 15 residues. The germline V gene encodes CDR1 MNHEY and CDR2 SMNVEV (reference sequence). The CDR3 sequence is CASSPRTGSSYEQYF. The CDR3, as DNA: TGTGCCAGCAGTCCCCGGACAGGGAGCTCCTACGAGCAGTACTTC.

The chain has TRBV5-1 and TRBJ2-1; 8 bases match TRBD1. There are 15 residues in the CDR3. In germline, CDR1 is SGHRS, CDR2 YFSETQ. Trimming cost V 0 bases and J 6 bases; bases outside gene matches: 5. The CDR3 is CASSLGQGTLNEQFF. The CDR3 DNA reads TGCGCCAGCAGCTTGGGACAGGGGACACTCAATGAGCAGTTCTTC.

The chain has TRBV7-2 and TRBJ2-3, with D perhaps TRBD1 (5 bases). V shed 6 bases and J shed 0 bases, with 7 bases lying between them. The length of the CDR3 is 13 residues. Germline V CDR1 and CDR2: SGHTA, FQGNSA. CDR3 loop: CASRTASTDTQYF. CDR3 DNA sequence: TGTGCCAGCAGGACAGCTAGCACAGATACGCAGTATTTT.

The CDR3, as DNA: TGCAGTGCTAGTAGCGACTCCGGCACAGATACGCAGTATTTT. Translating it yields CSASSDSGTDTQYF. The chain combines TRBV20-1 with TRBJ2-3; D may be TRBD2 (5 bases). The CDR3 spans 14 residues. Trimming shortened V by 3 bases and J by 1 base, and 11 bases separated the two germline ends. The V gene's germline CDR1 is DFQATT and CDR2 SNEGSKA (reference sequence).

The chain has TRBV2 and TRBJ2-5; a weak D match, TRBD2 (5 bases). Germline CDR1 and CDR2: SNHLY and FYNNEI. The CDR3 is 13 residues long. The ends were cut back, 6 bases at V and 5 bases at J, with 13 bases in the middle. The CDR3 loop reads CASRTLGGETQYF. The CDR3 bases are TGTGCCAGCAGGACCTTAGGCGGGGAGACCCAGTACTTC.

The genes are TRBV5-1 and TRBJ1-4; 8 bases match TRBD1. This CDR3 has 14 residues. Germline V CDR1 and CDR2: SGHRS, YFSETQ. Trimming at V came to 7 bases and at J to 6 bases, leaving 8 bases not matched to a gene. CDR3 loop: CASGRTGNDEKLFF. The CDR3 region has the DNA TGCGCCAGCGGCCGGACAGGGAATGATGAAAAACTGTTTTTT.